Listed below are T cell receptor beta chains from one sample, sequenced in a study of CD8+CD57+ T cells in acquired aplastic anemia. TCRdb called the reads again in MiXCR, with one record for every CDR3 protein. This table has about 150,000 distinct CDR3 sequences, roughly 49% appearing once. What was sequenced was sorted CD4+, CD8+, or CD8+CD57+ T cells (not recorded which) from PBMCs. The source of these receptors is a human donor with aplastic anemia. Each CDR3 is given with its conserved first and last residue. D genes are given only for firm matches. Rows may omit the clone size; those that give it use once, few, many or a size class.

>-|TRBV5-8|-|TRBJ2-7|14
TGTGCCAGCAGCTTTGGTGGGGGCGAAGACGAGCAGTACTTC
CASSFGGGEDEQYF
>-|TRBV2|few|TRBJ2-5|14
TGTGCCAGCAGTGAAGGCACAAGCCAAGAGACCCAGTACTTC
CASSEGTSQETQYF
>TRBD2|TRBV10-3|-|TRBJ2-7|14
TGTGCCATCAGTACTAGCGGGGGGGCCTACGAGCAGTACTTC
CAISTSGGAYEQYF
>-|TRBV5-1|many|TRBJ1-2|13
TGCGCCAGCAGCAAGGGTAAGGGATATGGCTACACCTTC
CASSKGKGYGYTF
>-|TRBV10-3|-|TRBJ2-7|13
TGTGCCATCAGTGGAAGCACAGCTGAAGTGCAGTACTTC
CAISGSTAEVQYF
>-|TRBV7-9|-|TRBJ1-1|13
TGTGCCAGCAGTCTATGGGGTTCCACTGAAGCTTTCTTT
CASSLWGSTEAFF
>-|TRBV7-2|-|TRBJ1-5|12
TGTGCCAGCAGCTCTCGAGGTCAGCCCCAGCATTTT
CASSSRGQPQHF
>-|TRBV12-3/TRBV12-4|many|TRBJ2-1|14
TGTGCCAGCAGTTTAGTAGAAGGGGGCAATGAGCAGTTCTTC
CASSLVEGGNEQFF
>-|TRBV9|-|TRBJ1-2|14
TGTGCCAGCAGCTTCCACATAAGGAAGGGTGGCTACACCTTC
CASSFHIRKGGYTF
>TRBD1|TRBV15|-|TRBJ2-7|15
TGTGCCACCAGCAGGGGACAGCTAAGCTCCTACGAGCAGTACTTC
CATSRGQLSSYEQYF
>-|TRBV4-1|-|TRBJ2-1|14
TGCGCCAGCAGCCTACCTTCCGGAGACAATGAGCAGTTCTTC
CASSLPSGDNEQFF
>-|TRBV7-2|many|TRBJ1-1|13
TGTGCCAGCAGTTCGGGACGGAACACTGAAGCTTTCTTT
CASSSGRNTEAFF
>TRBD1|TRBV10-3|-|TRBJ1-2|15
TGTGCCATCAGTGAGTCGAGGACAGGGGGCTGGGGCTACACCTTC
CAISESRTGGWGYTF
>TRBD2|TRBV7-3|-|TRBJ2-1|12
TGTGCCAGCAGCTTACGGGAGGGTGAGCAGTTCTTC
CASSLREGEQFF
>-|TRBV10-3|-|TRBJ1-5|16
TGTGCCAGCAGTGAAGGCCCCATATATAGCAATCAGCCCCAGCATTTT
CASSEGPIYSNQPQHF
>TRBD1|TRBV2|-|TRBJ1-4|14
TGTGCCAGCAGCCAGCAGGGGGCCCAAGGAAAACTGTTTTTT
CASSQQGAQGKLFF
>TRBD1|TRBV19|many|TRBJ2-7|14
TGTGCCAGTAGTATGGGGACAGGGCCCTACGAGCAGTACTTC
CASSMGTGPYEQYF
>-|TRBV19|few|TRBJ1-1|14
TGTGCCAGTAGCCTACAGGTAATGAACACTGAAGCTTTCTTT
CASSLQVMNTEAFF
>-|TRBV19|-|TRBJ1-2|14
TGTGCCAGTACCACACCGCCAAGGGGGTATGGCTACACCTTC
CASTTPPRGYGYTF
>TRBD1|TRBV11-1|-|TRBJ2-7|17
TGTGCCAGCGGCCCGGGGACAGGGGGCGCGAGCTCCTACGAGCAGTACTTC
CASGPGTGGASSYEQYF
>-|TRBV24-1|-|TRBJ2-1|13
TGTGCCACCAGTGATACGAACTCGAATGAGCAGTTCTTC
CATSDTNSNEQFF
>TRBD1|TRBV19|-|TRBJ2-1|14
TGTGCCAGTAATCGACAGGGCTCCTACAATGAGCAGTTCTTC
CASNRQGSYNEQFF
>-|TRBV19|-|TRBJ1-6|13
TGTGCCAGTAGTACAAACAGGGATTCACCCCTCCACTTT
CASSTNRDSPLHF
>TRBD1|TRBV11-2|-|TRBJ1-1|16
TGTGCCAACAGCTACCCCAGGGGGAGGGAGAACACTGAAGCTTTCTTT
CANSYPRGRENTEAFF
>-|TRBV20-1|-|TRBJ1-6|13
TGCAGTGCTAGTACGGGACTAGGGTCACCCCTCCACTTT
CSASTGLGSPLHF
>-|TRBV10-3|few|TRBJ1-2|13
TGTGCCATCAGTGATGAAGGAAGCTATGGCTACACCTTC
CAISDEGSYGYTF
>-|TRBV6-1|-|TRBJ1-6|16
TGTGCCAGCAGTGTGGCCGGGCCCAAGGTTAATTCACCCCTCCACTTT
CASSVAGPKVNSPLHF
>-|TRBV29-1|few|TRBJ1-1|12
TGCAGCGTTGGAAGACTCGTCACTGAAGCTTTCTTT
CSVGRLVTEAFF
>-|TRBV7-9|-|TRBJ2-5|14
TGTGCCAGCAGCCCCGGGACCCGGGAAGAGACCCAGTACTTC
CASSPGTREETQYF
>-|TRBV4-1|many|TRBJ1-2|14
TGCGCCAGCAGCCTCGGGCAGGGAATAAATGGCTACACCTTC
CASSLGQGINGYTF
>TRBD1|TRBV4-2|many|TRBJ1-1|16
TGTGCCAGCAGCCTTTCCCGGGACAGGGAGCACACTGAAGCTTTCTTT
CASSLSRDREHTEAFF
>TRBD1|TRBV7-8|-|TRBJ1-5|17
TGTGCCAGCAGCTTCGCATTGGTCACAGGGGGCAATCAGCCCCAGCATTTT
CASSFALVTGGNQPQHF
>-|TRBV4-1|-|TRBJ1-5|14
TGCGCCAGCAGCCAAGATGGGCAGCCGAGGACCCAGCATTTT
CASSQDGQPRTQHF
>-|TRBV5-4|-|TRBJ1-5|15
TGTGCCAGCAGCCCGGCCCACACGAGCAATCAGCCCCAGCATTTT
CASSPAHTSNQPQHF
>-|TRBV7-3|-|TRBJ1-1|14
TGTGCCAGCAGCCGCCTCCCCGGAAACACTGAAGCTTTCTTT
CASSRLPGNTEAFF
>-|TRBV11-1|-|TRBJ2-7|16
TGTGCCAGCAGCTTCCTAGTGGGAGCCCAGGGTAACGAGCAGTACTTC
CASSFLVGAQGNEQYF
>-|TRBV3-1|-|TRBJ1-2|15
TGTGCCAGCAGCCAAGCCACAGGGTGGAACTATGGCTACACCTTC
CASSQATGWNYGYTF
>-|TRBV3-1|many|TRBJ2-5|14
TGTGCCAGCAGCCAAGTGAGGGCCCAAGAGACCCAGTACTTC
CASSQVRAQETQYF
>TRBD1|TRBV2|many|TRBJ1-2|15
TGTGCCAGCATTAAAACGGGACAGGATCGCTATGGCTACACCTTC
CASIKTGQDRYGYTF
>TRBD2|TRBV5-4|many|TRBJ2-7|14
TGTGCCAGCAGCACCGGGACTAGCTCCTACGAGCAGTACTTC
CASSTGTSSYEQYF
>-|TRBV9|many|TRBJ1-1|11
TGTGCCAGCAGCCCCCGGAAGGGAGCTTTCTTT
CASSPRKGAFF
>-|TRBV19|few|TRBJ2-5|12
TGTGCCAGTAGGGGATTAGGGGAGACCCAGTACTTC
CASRGLGETQYF
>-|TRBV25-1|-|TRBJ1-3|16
TGTGCCAGCAGTGAATCAGGGAGGAAATCTGGAAACACCATATATTTT
CASSESGRKSGNTIYF
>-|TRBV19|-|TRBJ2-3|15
TGTGCCAGTAGTGTAGATGGGGAGGACACAGATACGCAGTATTTT
CASSVDGEDTDTQYF
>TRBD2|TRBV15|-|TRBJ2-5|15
TGTGCCACCAGCACGCTGCGGGGGGCCCAAGAGACCCAGTACTTC
CATSTLRGAQETQYF
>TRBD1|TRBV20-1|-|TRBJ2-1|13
TGCAGTGCTATGGGACAGGGGGCGAATGAGCAGTTCTTC
CSAMGQGANEQFF
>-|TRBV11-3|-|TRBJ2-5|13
TGTGCCAGCAGCAGGCGGAACCAAGAGACCCAGTACTTC
CASSRRNQETQYF
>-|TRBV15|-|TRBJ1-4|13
TGTGCCACCAGCCGGGCAACTAATGAAAAACTGTTTTTT
CATSRATNEKLFF
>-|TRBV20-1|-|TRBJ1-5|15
TGCAGTGCTAGACGGTCAAACGCCCCGGATCAGCCCCAGCATTTT
CSARRSNAPDQPQHF
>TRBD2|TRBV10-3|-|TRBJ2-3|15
TGTGCCATCAGTGAAGGTAGCGGGGGGTTGGATACGCAGTATTTT
CAISEGSGGLDTQYF
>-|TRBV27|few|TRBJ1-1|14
TGTGCCAGCAGTTTGGGCAGCCCGAACACTGAAGCTTTCTTT
CASSLGSPNTEAFF
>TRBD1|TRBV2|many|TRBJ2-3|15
TGTGCCAGCACTCAGACAGGGGGGGTCGCAGATACGCAGTATTTT
CASTQTGGVADTQYF
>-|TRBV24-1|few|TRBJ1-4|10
TGTGCCATCAGGAGGGAAAAACTGTTTTTT
CAIRREKLFF
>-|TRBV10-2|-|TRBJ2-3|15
TGCGCCAGCAGTGAGTCAAGCGAATCGACAGATACGCAGTATTTT
CASSESSESTDTQYF
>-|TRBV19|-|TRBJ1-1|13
TGTGCCAGTAGTATTCTGGGACTATATGAAGCTTTCTTT
CASSILGLYEAFF